The 19 T cell receptor beta chains reported below all come from one sample, sequenced in a study of blood T cell repertoires in COVID-19. Some clones are missing from TCRdb's copy, which holds only in-frame ones; the method was immunoSEQ multiplex PCR. The sample holds 200,000 to 250,000 clones; 81% are singletons and the top ten take 7.5%. Material for sequencing was peripheral blood. The receptors come from a woman at least 80 years old with COVID-19, enrolled during active disease.

The chain employs TRBV5-1 and TRBJ2-7; maybe TRBD1 (6 bases). Germline V gene data show CDR1 as SGHRS and CDR2 as YFSETQ. The germline V and J ends were trimmed by 3 bases and 3 bases, with 13 bases remaining between them. CDR3 length: 14 amino acids. The CDR3 reads CASSSEVRGYEQYF. Here the CDR3 DNA reads TGCGCCAGCAGCTCCGAGGTCAGGGGCTACGAGCAGTACTTC.

The gene calls are TRBV10-3 and TRBJ2-7; 7 bases are a match to TRBD2. V was clipped by 5 bases and J by 0 bases; unmatched bases: 10. CDR3 size: 16 residues. Germline V gene lookup returns CDR1 ENHRY and CDR2 SYGVKD. The CDR3 reads CAISKSPSGDSYEQYF. CDR3 coding DNA: TGTGCCATCAGTAAATCACCTAGCGGAGACTCCTACGAGCAGTACTTC.

This clone was detected only a few times. This sequence joins TRBV2 and TRBJ2-7; TRBD2 agrees at 9 bases. Germline V gene data show CDR1 as SNHLY and CDR2 as FYNNEI. The CDR3 consists of 14 residues. After removal of 7 bases from V and 11 bases from J, the junction contained 15 bases not matched to a gene. The CDR3 loop reads CASTLSGSGVGKYF. The DNA for the CDR3 is TGTGCCAGCACTCTTAGCGGGAGTGGCGTGGGGAAGTACTTC.

The chain carries TRBV6-5 and TRBJ2-7, with TRBD2 identical over 7 bases. Germline V gives CDR1 MNHEY, CDR2 SVGAGI. CDR3 size: 14 residues. With V trimmed by 6 bases and J by 2 bases, 7 bases remained unmatched. CDR3 bases: TGTGCCAGCAGATCAACCGGGACTACCTACGAGCAGTACTTC. It specifies CASRSTGTTYEQYF.

The V gene is TRBV5-1, the J gene TRBJ1-2, with 7 bases that match TRBD1. J was trimmed by 8 bases and V by 3 bases; bases with no gene match: 4. Germline assignment: CDR1 SGHRS and CDR2 YFSETQ. The CDR3 has 12 residues. DNA of the CDR3: TGCGCCAGCAGCTATACAGGGGAAGGCTACACCTTC. As protein: CASSYTGEGYTF.

The chain employs TRBV27 and TRBJ1-5; TRBD1 matches at 12 bases. There are 15 residues in the CDR3. V lost 5 bases, J lost 6 bases, and 5 bases stayed unmatched. Germline V gene lookup returns CDR1 MNHEY and CDR2 SMNVEV (reference sequence). The CDR3 loop is CASSPGTGGGQPQHF. CDR3 sequence (DNA): TGTGCCAGCAGTCCGGGGACAGGGGGCGGTCAGCCCCAGCATTTT.

This clone was observed a few times. V is TRBV28 and J is TRBJ2-7, with D possibly TRBD1 on 5 matching bases. Trimming stripped 5 bases from V and 4 bases from J, with 9 bases between. The CDR3 spans 12 residues. Germline V gene data show CDR1 as MDHEN and CDR2 as SYDVKM. CDR3 in amino acids: CASSTAGYEQYF. Written as DNA, the CDR3 is TGTGCCAGCAGTACCGCAGGGTACGAGCAGTACTTC.

V usage is TRBV7-2 and J usage is TRBJ1-5; D is perhaps TRBD1 (6 bases). Germline V gene lookup returns CDR1 SGHTA and CDR2 FQGNSA. V lost 2 bases, J lost 7 bases, and 12 bases lay in between. CDR3 length equals 14 residues. Here the CDR3 DNA reads TGTGCCAGCAGCTTATCACAGGGCGGCCAGCCCCAGCATTTT. It specifies CASSLSQGGQPQHF. Supplemented by reference TRBV7-2 and TRBJ1-5, the full variable domain reads GAGVSQSPSNKVTEKGKDVELRCDPISGHTALYWYRQSLGQGLEFLIYFQGNSAPDKSGLPSDRFSAERTGGSVSTLTIQRTQQEDSAVYLCASSLSQGGQPQHFGDGTRLSIL.

The chain employs TRBV7-9 and TRBJ2-2, with D maybe TRBD1 (6 bases). The CDR3 extends over 14 amino acids. V was pared by 5 bases and J by 4 bases, with 11 bases between. Germline CDR1 reads SEHNR; CDR2 reads FQNEAQ (reference sequence). DNA of the CDR3: TGTGCCAGCAGCACAGGGTCCCCCACCGGGGAGCTGTTTTTT. As protein: CASSTGSPTGELFF.

V is TRBV30 and J is TRBJ1-2; D is unresolved. The CDR3 length is 15 residues. CDR1 and CDR2 from the germline V gene are GTSNPN and SVGIG (reference sequence). V lost 1 base and J 4 bases, leaving 16 bases between the germline ends. The CDR3, as DNA: TGTGCCTGGAGTGGCACCCGACGGGGTAGCTATGGCTACACCTTC. Amino acid sequence: CAWSGTRRGSYGYTF.

The rearrangement uses TRBV19 and TRBJ1-3; D might be TRBD1 (6 bases). In germline, CDR1 is LNHDA, CDR2 SQIVND (reference sequence). The CDR3 sequence is 14 residues long. Trimming removed 7 bases at V and 4 bases at J, with 14 bases between. The CDR3 DNA sequence: TGTGCCAGTACCCATCCAGGGGACGGAAACACCATATATTTT. Amino acids: CASTHPGDGNTIYF.

This clone was found many times. The chain joins TRBV30 to TRBJ1-6; 7 bases are shared with TRBD1. The CDR3 runs to 13 residues. V lost 6 bases to trimming and J lost 4 bases; unmatched junction nucleotides: 3. Germline V gives CDR1 GTSNPN, CDR2 SVGIG (reference sequence). CDR3 in amino acids: CACGTEYNSPLHF. CDR3 nucleotide sequence: TGTGCCTGTGGGACAGAATATAATTCACCCCTCCACTTT.

The rearrangement joins TRBV28 to TRBJ1-2; no reliable D call. From germline, CDR1 is MDHEN and CDR2 SYDVKM. The CDR3 is 11 residues long. With 9 bases removed from V and 4 bases from J, the gap between germline ends came to 9 bases. The CDR3 is CASYQAYGYTF. CDR3 coding DNA: TGTGCCAGTTACCAGGCCTATGGCTACACCTTC.

This clone was found once. The gene calls are TRBV5-4 and TRBJ1-1; no clear D. The CDR3 has 12 amino acids. CDR1 and CDR2 (germline): SGHNT, YYREEE (reference sequence). Trimming removed 2 bases from V and 1 base from J, with 3 bases in between. The DNA for the CDR3 is TGTGCCAGCAGCTTACAGAACACTGAAGCTTTCTTT. Translated: CASSLQNTEAFF.

A word on this clone: Mismatch with germline at one junction end may stem from a read error. Other nucleotide sequences from this sample produce the same CDR3. The V call is TRBV5-4, the J call TRBJ2-7, with 10 bases matching TRBD2. The CDR3 sequence is 13 residues long. Germline values: CDR1 SGHNT, CDR2 YYREEE (reference sequence). The CDR3 nucleotides read TGTGCCAGCCAGTCTAGCGGGAGATCCGAGCAATACTTC. It yields the protein CASQSSGRSEQYF.

This clone has just a few counts. This chain uses TRBV7-2 with TRBJ2-1; D is uncertain. This CDR3 has 15 amino acids. Trimming took 1 base from V and 0 from J, leaving 7 bases between them. Looked up from germline, CDR1 is SGHTA and CDR2 is FQGNSA. The CDR3 DNA follows: TGTGCCAGCAGCTTAGGCCCCAGCTCCTACAATGAGCAGTTCTTC. It specifies CASSLGPSSYNEQFF.

V gene TRBV27 combines with J gene TRBJ2-2, with 8 bases aligning to TRBD2. J was trimmed by 4 bases and V by 5 bases; bases with no gene match: 3. The CDR3 extends over 14 amino acids. Germline CDR1 MNHEY, CDR2 SMNVEV (reference sequence). The CDR3, as DNA: TGTGCCAGCAGTCTCGGGACTAGCACCGGGGAGCTGTTTTTT. Translating gives CASSLGTSTGELFF.

This chain uses TRBV6-5 with TRBJ2-7; D may be TRBD1 (6 bases). CDR3 size: 15 residues. V lost 6 bases and J lost 2, with 17 bases in between. CDR1 MNHEY and CDR2 SVGAGI come from the germline V gene. The CDR3 DNA follows: TGTGCCAGCAGACCGACTGCGGACAGAGCCTACGAGCAGTACTTC. It translates to CASRPTADRAYEQYF.

The chain couples TRBV28 to TRBJ2-2, with D perhaps TRBD2 (5 bases). Trimming pared 6 bases from V and 3 bases from J, leaving 8 bases between. Looked up from germline, CDR1 is MDHEN and CDR2 is SYDVKM. The CDR3 covers 13 residues. The CDR3 nucleotides are TGTGCCAGCAGGACTACCTACACCGGGGAGCTGTTTTTT. Translating gives CASRTTYTGELFF.